The T cell receptor (beta chain) under discussion was sequenced for a study of T cells in Graves' hyperthyroidism and ophthalmopathy. The TCR beta CDR3 regions underwent amplification using RNA transcripts as the source. HTBI primers drove first-round RT-PCR of the TCR CDR3. In TCRdb, the multiplex PCR reads were re-called with MiXCR into one record per CDR3 protein. The data hold roughly 530,000 distinct CDR3 sequences, with 15% to 20% observed a single time. This clonotype was detected a few times. Antigen: not known. Study-wide results and limits: Ophthalmopathy got predicted by the model a median roughly 6.1 months before its onset.

In germline, CDR1 is SGHTA, CDR2 FQGTGA. CDR3 length: 15 amino acids. After removal of 2 bases from V and 7 bases from J, the junction contained 4 bases not matched to a gene. This TCR was sampled from a woman aged 18-29 years with Graves' ophthalmopathy. The sample comprised blood. J is TRBJ2-2 and V is TRBV7-3; 10 nucleotides line up with TRBD1. CDR3 bases: TGTGCCAGCAGCTTACAGACAGGGGGCGGCGGGGAGCTGTTTTTT. Its translation is CASSLQTGGGGELFF.